Each of the 8 T cell receptor beta chains below was sequenced from the same sample in a study of cytomegalovirus exposure and HLA in healthy donors. A multiplex PCR was run with 60 Vbeta primers and 13 Jbeta primers. The data were produced by immunoSEQ multiplex PCR, yet TCRdb's version contains in-frame clones alone and is incomplete. The sample lists 130,000 or so clones, approximately 8.9% occurring once. Source material: PBMCs. The source of these receptors is a middle-aged woman in good health and CMV-seropositive.

This clone was seen only a few times. The chain uses TRBV19 and TRBJ1-6; tentative D call: TRBD1 (6 bases). The CDR3 is made up of 17 amino acids. Germline V gene data show CDR1 as LNHDA and CDR2 as SQIVND (reference sequence). V gave up 4 bases and J gave up 7 bases, with 20 bases separating them. The CDR3 loop is CASSTLTGSFGNSPLHF. The CDR3 DNA follows: TGTGCCAGTAGTACATTGACAGGCTCTTTTGGGAATTCACCCCTCCACTTT. The variable domain in full, completed from reference TRBV19 and TRBJ1-6, reads DGGITQSPKYLFRKEGQNVTLSCEQNLNHDAMYWYRQDPGQGLRLIYYSQIVNDFQKGDIAEGYSVSREKKESFPLTVTSAQKNPTAFYLCASSTLTGSFGNSPLHFGNGTRLTVT.

The chain recombines TRBV19 with TRBJ2-5, with 7 bases fitting TRBD1. The germline gives CDR1 LNHDA, CDR2 SQIVND (reference sequence). V dropped 5 bases and J dropped 1; count of bases not matched to a gene: 22. The CDR3 is 20 residues long. CDR3 loop: CASSSLTIRQGQGGQETQYF. The CDR3 region has the DNA TGTGCCAGTAGTTCCTTAACTATTCGACAGGGACAAGGGGGCCAAGAGACCCAGTACTTC.

This clone was counted only a few times. The rearrangement links TRBV4-1 to TRBJ1-4; 7 bases match TRBD1. Germline CDR1 reads MGHRA; CDR2 reads YSYEKL. This CDR3 has 14 amino acids. The V gene end was trimmed by 2 bases and the J gene end by 8 bases; junction bases not matched to a gene: 5. CDR3 sequence (DNA): TGCGCCAGCAGCCAAAGAACAGGGGAAGAAAAACTGTTTTTT. It is translated as CASSQRTGEEKLFF.

This clone turned up a few times. The CDR3 DNA reads as TGTGCCAGCAGCTTAGTCGGGGGTGGGGCCAACGTCCTGACTTTC. This encodes CASSLVGGGANVLTF. The V call is TRBV5-6, the J call TRBJ2-6; D is perhaps TRBD2 (6 bases). The CDR3 spans 15 residues. Germline V gene data show CDR1 as SGHDT and CDR2 as YYEEEE. V was pared by 2 bases and J by 3 bases, with 9 bases between.

The rearrangement joins TRBV27 to TRBJ2-7, with D possibly being TRBD2 (5 bases). CDR1 MNHEY and CDR2 SMNVEV come from the germline V gene (reference sequence). Trimming removed 0 bases from V and 3 bases from J, with 12 bases in between. The CDR3 covers 15 residues. For the CDR3, the DNA is TGTGCCAGCAGTTTATCGCCGGGAAAGATCTACGAGCAGTACTTC. It translates to CASSLSPGKIYEQYF.

This clone turned up a few times. V is TRBV5-1 and J is TRBJ1-1, with a tentative D call TRBD1 (6 bases). CDR1 and CDR2 (germline): SGHRS, YFSETQ. The V and J ends lost 0 bases and 2 bases respectively, with 8 bases between them. The CDR3 has 14 amino acids. CDR3 bases: TGCGCCAGCAGCTTGGGGGGGGGCAACACTGAAGCTTTCTTT. This encodes CASSLGGGNTEAFF.

This clone was observed a few times. The genes are TRBV7-3 and TRBJ1-1, with 8 bases fitting TRBD1. Germline lookup yields CDR1 SGHTA and CDR2 FQGTGA. The CDR3 extends over 13 amino acids. Trimming took 4 bases from V and 8 from J; bases not matched to a gene: 6. The CDR3 here is CASSSFGQGEAFF. DNA of the CDR3: TGTGCCAGCAGCTCCTTCGGACAGGGCGAAGCTTTCTTT.

This clone was found a few times. The rearrangement links TRBV6-1 to TRBJ2-5, with TRBD1 identical over 9 bases. Germline V gene lookup returns CDR1 MNHNS and CDR2 SASEGT. Losses at the gene ends were 6 bases for V and 5 bases for J; bases not matched to a gene: 16. The CDR3 is 17 amino acids. CDR3 sequence reads: CASSESDYRGRRETQYF. In nucleotides, the CDR3 is TGTGCCAGCAGCGAAAGCGACTACAGGGGGCGCAGGGAGACCCAGTACTTC.